This T cell receptor (beta chain) was captured by sequencing in a study of vaccination and CD4 T cells after COVID-19. Turning to the study itself: Collection of post-vaccine samples followed dose two by a median approximately 69 days, spanning a range of 14 to 241. Overlapping spike pools from SARS-CoV-2 and HCoV-NL63, HCoV-OC43 and HCoV-229E served as culture stimuli.

This CDR3 contains 14 residues. Between the trimmed V and J ends, which lost 5 bases and 0 bases, there was a span of 13 bases. Germline CDR1 reads SQVTM; CDR2 reads ANQGSEA. The treatment here: roughly 10-day PBMC culture with coronavirus spike peptide pools or control peptides (ViraFEST assay). At both days 3 and 7, half the medium was replaced with fresh IL-2 medium. Once obtained from cultured CD4+ T cells, the DNA was sequenced using the Oncomine TCR Beta short-read assay. A single record per CDR3 protein comes from TCRdb applying MiXCR to the PCR reads. The sample carries tens of thousands of distinct CDR3 sequences, approximately 44% recorded once. With respect to this clonotype: Its antigen is unidentified.

The sequence came from a human donor who received a COVID-19 vaccine. The chain recombines TRBV29-1 with TRBJ1-1; D remains unclear. This specimen was CD4+ T cells from blood, cultured in vitro, taken before SARS-CoV-2 vaccination. CDR3: CSVREREMNTEAFF. In DNA form, the CDR3 reads TGCAGCGTTCGAGAAAGAGAAATGAACACTGAAGCTTTCTTT.